The 3 T cell receptor beta chains presented below share a single source sample, sequenced in a study of cytomegalovirus exposure and HLA in healthy donors. PCR used 60 Vbeta primers and 13 Jbeta primers. Profiled with immunoSEQ multiplex PCR; TCRdb holds only in-frame clones, not every one. The table lists about 140,000 clones, about 72% of them singletons. The material sequenced was PBMCs. Receptor source: a man in his forties in good health and CMV-seronegative.

The rearrangement links TRBV11-2 to TRBJ2-3; 9 bases agree with TRBD1. The J segment lost 0 bases and the V segment lost 1 base, leaving 8 bases of the junction unmatched. Germline values: CDR1 SGHAT, CDR2 FQNNGV. The CDR3 loop spans 18 amino acids. As DNA, the CDR3 is TGTGCCAGCAGCTTAGGGAGTGGAGGACAGGGGAGCACAGATACGCAGTATTTT. Protein: CASSLGSGGQGSTDTQYF.

The V and J genes are TRBV10-3 and TRBJ1-1, with D possibly being TRBD1 (5 bases). V gave up 3 bases and J gave up 6 bases, with 11 bases separating them. The germline V gene encodes CDR1 ENHRY and CDR2 SYGVKD. This CDR3 has 13 residues. This CDR3 is CAISELGHAEAFF. The CDR3 region has the DNA TGTGCCATCAGTGAATTGGGGCACGCTGAAGCTTTCTTT.

Here the CDR3 reads CASRPGFTNEKLFF. The CDR3 DNA sequence: TGTGCCAGCCGCCCAGGGTTCACTAATGAAAAACTGTTTTTT. The chain employs TRBV2 and TRBJ1-4; a weak D match, TRBD1 (5 bases). The CDR3 is 14 residues long. Per the germline V gene, CDR1 is SNHLY and CDR2 is FYNNEI. V lost 8 bases and J lost 2, with 12 bases in between.